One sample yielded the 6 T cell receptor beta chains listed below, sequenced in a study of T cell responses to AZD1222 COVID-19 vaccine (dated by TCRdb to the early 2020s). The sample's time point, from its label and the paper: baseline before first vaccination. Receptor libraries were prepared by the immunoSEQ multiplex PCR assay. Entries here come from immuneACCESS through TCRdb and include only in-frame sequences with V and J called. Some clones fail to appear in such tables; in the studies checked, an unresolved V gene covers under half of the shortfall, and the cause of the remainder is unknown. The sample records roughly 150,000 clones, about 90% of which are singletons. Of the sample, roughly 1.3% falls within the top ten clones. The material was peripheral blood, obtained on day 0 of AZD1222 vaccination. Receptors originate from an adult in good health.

The CDR3 bases are TGTGCCATCAGCGTCATACCTACAGATGAAGCTTTCTTT. Translated: CAISVIPTDEAFF. The J gene is TRBJ1-1, the V gene TRBV10-3, with D unresolved. This CDR3 has 13 amino acids. Trimming removed 6 bases at V and 7 bases at J, with 15 bases between. Germline CDR1 and CDR2: ENHRY and SYGVKD.

The CDR3 coding sequence is TGTGCCAGCAGTTTGGGGCTGGAACACACTGAAGCTTTCTTT. It is translated as CASSLGLEHTEAFF. The chain is built from TRBV28 and TRBJ1-1; D is possibly TRBD1 (5 bases). CDR1 and CDR2 (germline): MDHEN, SYDVKM. This CDR3 spans 14 amino acids. The V and J ends lost 3 bases and 3 bases respectively, with 11 bases between them.

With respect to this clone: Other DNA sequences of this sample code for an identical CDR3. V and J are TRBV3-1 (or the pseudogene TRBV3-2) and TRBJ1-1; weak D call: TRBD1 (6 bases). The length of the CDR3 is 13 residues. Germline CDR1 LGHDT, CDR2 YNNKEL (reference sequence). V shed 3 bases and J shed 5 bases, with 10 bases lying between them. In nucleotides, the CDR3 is TGTGCCAGCAGCCAGGGGGCGAATACTGAAGCTTTCTTT. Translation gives CASSQGANTEAFF.

The CDR3 here is CASSFRDRAQPQHF. The CDR3 region has the DNA TGTGCCAGCAGCTTCCGGGACAGGGCTCAGCCCCAGCATTTT. The chain joins TRBV7-8 to TRBJ1-5; TRBD1 aligns across 9 bases. CDR3 length: 14 amino acids. V lost 3 bases to trimming and J lost 6 bases; unmatched junction nucleotides: 3. The germline CDR1 and CDR2 sequences are SGHVS and FQNEAQ.

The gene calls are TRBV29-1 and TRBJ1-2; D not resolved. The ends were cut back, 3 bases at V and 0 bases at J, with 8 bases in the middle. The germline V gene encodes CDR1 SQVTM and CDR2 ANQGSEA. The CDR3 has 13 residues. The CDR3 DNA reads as TGCAGCGTTGACCATGGGCCTAACTATGGCTACACCTTC. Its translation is CSVDHGPNYGYTF. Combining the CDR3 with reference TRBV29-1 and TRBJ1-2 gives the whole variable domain SAVISQKPSRDICQRGTSLTIQCQVDSQVTMMFWYRQQPGQSLTLIATANQGSEATYESGFVIDKFPISRPNLTFSTLTVSNMSPEDSSIYLCSVDHGPNYGYTFGSGTRLTVV.

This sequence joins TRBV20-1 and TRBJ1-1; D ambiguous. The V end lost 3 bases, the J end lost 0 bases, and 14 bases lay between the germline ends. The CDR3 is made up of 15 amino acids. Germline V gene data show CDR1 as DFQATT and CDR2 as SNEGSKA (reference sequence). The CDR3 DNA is TGCAGTGCTAGTGAGGCCCGGCGGGTGAACACTGAAGCTTTCTTT. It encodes CSASEARRVNTEAFF.